These T cell receptor beta chains were read from a single sample in a study of blood T cell repertoires in COVID-19. Assay used: immunoSEQ multiplex PCR; TCRdb lists only in-frame clones, some missing. The sample lists a few hundred thousand clones; more than 75% were seen once. The sequenced sample was peripheral blood. The receptors were gathered from a man in his fifties or sixties with acute or convalescent COVID-19. CDR3s include the opening cysteine and the closing phenylalanine or tryptophan. The D gene is left open where the match is weak. Clone size is shown for a subset of rows, as once, few, many or a class of expanded clone.

j_call: TRBJ1-1; clone_size: -; v_call: TRBV9; d_call: -; cdr3_nt: TGTGCCAGCAGCGTAGTTCGAGAGGGGGGGACCACTGAAGCTTTCTTT; cdr3_aa: CASSVVREGGTTEAFF
j_call: TRBJ1-4; clone_size: -; v_call: TRBV15; d_call: -; cdr3_nt: TGTGCCACCAGCAGAGGAGATAGCCTTTGGTCGGGGGAAAAACTGTTTTTT; cdr3_aa: CATSRGDSLWSGEKLFF
j_call: TRBJ2-3; clone_size: -; v_call: TRBV3-1/TRBV3-2; d_call: TRBD2; cdr3_nt: TGTGCCAGCAGCCTCGCGGGGGGGCGTGGCACAGATACGCAGTATTTT; cdr3_aa: CASSLAGGRGTDTQYF
j_call: TRBJ2-1; clone_size: -; v_call: TRBV2; d_call: -; cdr3_nt: TGTGCCAGCAGTGCATCCAATGAGCAGTTCTTC; cdr3_aa: CASSASNEQFF
j_call: TRBJ1-2; clone_size: -; v_call: TRBV11-2; d_call: -; cdr3_nt: TGTGCCAGCAGCTCCTACTTGGGGCAGGGAAGGGATCCGCGGTATGGCTACACCTTC; cdr3_aa: CASSSYLGQGRDPRYGYTF
j_call: TRBJ1-1; clone_size: few; v_call: TRBV6-1; d_call: TRBD1; cdr3_nt: TGTGCCAGCAGTGAGAGGGAGACAGGGGGCACTGAAGCTTTCTTT; cdr3_aa: CASSERETGGTEAFF
j_call: TRBJ1-3; clone_size: -; v_call: TRBV25-1; d_call: -; cdr3_nt: TGTGCCAGCAGTGAATCCACAGGGCCTGGAAACACCATATATTTT; cdr3_aa: CASSESTGPGNTIYF
j_call: TRBJ1-5; clone_size: -; v_call: TRBV15; d_call: -; cdr3_nt: TGTGCCACCACTGGGGCCAGCAATCAGCCCCAGCATTTT; cdr3_aa: CATTGASNQPQHF
j_call: TRBJ2-1; clone_size: -; v_call: TRBV28; d_call: TRBD1; cdr3_nt: TGTGCCAGCAGGGGACAGGGGGATGAAAATGAGCAGTTCTTC; cdr3_aa: CASRGQGDENEQFF
j_call: TRBJ2-7; clone_size: once; v_call: TRBV7-9; d_call: -; cdr3_nt: TGTGCCAGCAGCTCAGGACCTGGAGGAAGCTACGAGCAGTACTTC; cdr3_aa: CASSSGPGGSYEQYF
j_call: TRBJ2-7; clone_size: once; v_call: TRBV6-1; d_call: TRBD2; cdr3_nt: TGTGCCAGCAGTGAGCTAGCGGGGAACATGGGCGAGCAGTACTTC; cdr3_aa: CASSELAGNMGEQYF
j_call: TRBJ2-1; clone_size: -; v_call: TRBV7-3; d_call: -; cdr3_nt: TGTGCCAGCAGCTTAACGTCGAGCGGGCCTTACAATGAGCAGTTCTTC; cdr3_aa: CASSLTSSGPYNEQFF
j_call: TRBJ2-1; clone_size: -; v_call: TRBV18; d_call: -; cdr3_nt: TGTGCCAGCTCCCCCCCCCTAGGTGAGCAGTTCTTC; cdr3_aa: CASSPPLGEQFF
j_call: TRBJ2-5; clone_size: -; v_call: TRBV28; d_call: -; cdr3_nt: TGTGCCAGCAGCCCTCCCGGGACATTACCCCGCCAAGAGACCCAGTACTTC; cdr3_aa: CASSPPGTLPRQETQYF
j_call: TRBJ2-7; clone_size: -; v_call: TRBV27; d_call: TRBD2; cdr3_nt: TGTGCCAGCAGTTTTTCCCACCCGGGACTAGCGGGGGGAGACACTTACGAGCAGTACTTC; cdr3_aa: CASSFSHPGLAGGDTYEQYF
j_call: TRBJ1-1; clone_size: -; v_call: TRBV7-9; d_call: -; cdr3_nt: TGTGCCAGCAGCTCCCGCATAGCAGCGGAGAACACTGAAGCTTTCTTT; cdr3_aa: CASSSRIAAENTEAFF
j_call: TRBJ2-7; clone_size: -; v_call: TRBV3-1/TRBV3-2; d_call: TRBD2; cdr3_nt: TGTGCCAGCAGCCAAGTTCCCGGACTAGCGGGGGGGTACGAGCAGTACTTC; cdr3_aa: CASSQVPGLAGGYEQYF
j_call: TRBJ1-1; clone_size: few; v_call: TRBV16; d_call: -; cdr3_nt: TGTGCCAGCAGCCAATACACCGTTAATGAAGCTTTCTTT; cdr3_aa: CASSQYTVNEAFF
j_call: TRBJ1-5; clone_size: once; v_call: TRBV27; d_call: -; cdr3_nt: TGTGCCAGCAGTACAGGGCAACTCAATCAGCCCCAGCATTTT; cdr3_aa: CASSTGQLNQPQHF
j_call: TRBJ1-6; clone_size: -; v_call: TRBV13; d_call: TRBD1; cdr3_nt: TGTGCCAGCAAGGCCGGGGACAGGGTTACTTCACCCCTCCACTTT; cdr3_aa: CASKAGDRVTSPLHF
j_call: TRBJ2-2; clone_size: -; v_call: TRBV15; d_call: TRBD1; cdr3_nt: TGTGCCACCAGCACTAAAGGACAGGGCGGGCAGGCCGGGGAGCTGTTTTTT; cdr3_aa: CATSTKGQGGQAGELFF
j_call: TRBJ2-1; clone_size: -; v_call: TRBV7-2; d_call: -; cdr3_nt: TGTGCCAGCAGCTCCCCCCCGGGACTCTACAATGAGCAGTTCTTC; cdr3_aa: CASSSPPGLYNEQFF
j_call: TRBJ1-2; clone_size: -; v_call: TRBV28; d_call: TRBD1; cdr3_nt: TGTGCCAGCCATTCGTGGGACAGGGACTATGGCTACACCTTC; cdr3_aa: CASHSWDRDYGYTF
j_call: TRBJ2-5; clone_size: once; v_call: TRBV7-9; d_call: -; cdr3_nt: TGTGCCAGCAGCTTAGCGTTACGGGAGACCCAGTACTTC; cdr3_aa: CASSLALRETQYF
j_call: TRBJ1-5; clone_size: -; v_call: TRBV11-2; d_call: TRBD1; cdr3_nt: TGTGCCAGCAGCTTATTGCCGGGACAGGGCGATCAGCCCCAGCATTTT; cdr3_aa: CASSLLPGQGDQPQHF
j_call: TRBJ2-3; clone_size: -; v_call: TRBV5-1; d_call: TRBD1; cdr3_nt: TGCGCCAGCAGCCTAGGACAGGGGTTCGCAGATACGCAGTATTTT; cdr3_aa: CASSLGQGFADTQYF
j_call: TRBJ1-1; clone_size: few; v_call: TRBV6-5; d_call: TRBD1; cdr3_nt: TGTGCCAGCAGTTACCGGGGACAGTTGAACACTGAAGCTTTCTTT; cdr3_aa: CASSYRGQLNTEAFF
j_call: TRBJ2-3; clone_size: -; v_call: TRBV3-1/TRBV3-2; d_call: TRBD2; cdr3_nt: TGTGCCAGCAGCCAAGATAGACTAGCGGGGGGCACAGATACGCAGTATTTT; cdr3_aa: CASSQDRLAGGTDTQYF